The 20 T cell receptor beta chains given below trace back to one sample, sequenced in a study of blood T cell repertoires in COVID-19. TCRdb keeps only in-frame clones here, not all; method: immunoSEQ multiplex PCR. The data show fewer than 150,000 clones, with about 81% seen just once and less than 5% held by the top ten. The specimen was peripheral blood. These TCRs come from a woman of 80 years or more with acute or convalescent COVID-19.

V usage is TRBV19 and J usage is TRBJ2-3, with a tentative D call TRBD1 (6 bases). There are 18 residues in the CDR3. V dropped 0 bases and J dropped 0 bases, with 16 bases sitting between them. Germline lookup yields CDR1 LNHDA and CDR2 SQIVND (reference sequence). The DNA of the CDR3 is TGTGCCAGTAGTATAGACCCGGACAGACCCTCTAGCACAGATACGCAGTATTTT. Protein product: CASSIDPDRPSSTDTQYF.

The gene calls are TRBV30 and TRBJ2-7, with TRBD2 matching over 10 bases. From germline, CDR1 is GTSNPN and CDR2 SVGIG (reference sequence). The ends lost 2 bases at V and 6 bases at J; junction bases unmatched: 4. The CDR3 length is 13 residues. DNA for the CDR3: TGTGCCTGGAGTCTAGGGACTAGCGTCGAGCAGTACTTC. Its protein product is CAWSLGTSVEQYF.

The CDR3 region has the DNA TGTGCCATCAGCATGGACAGATCCTATGGCTACACCTTC. The encoded protein is CAISMDRSYGYTF. V and J are TRBV10-3 and TRBJ1-2; tentatively, D is TRBD1 (6 bases). There are 13 residues in the CDR3. The V and J ends lost 6 bases and 4 bases respectively, with 12 bases between them. The germline gives CDR1 ENHRY, CDR2 SYGVKD.

The chain has TRBV5-1 and TRBJ2-7; D might be TRBD2 (6 bases). The V end was cut by 5 bases, the J end by 6 bases, with 18 bases between. CDR1 is SGHRS, CDR2 YFSETQ, per germline. The length of the CDR3 is 14 residues. DNA for the CDR3: TGCGCCAGCAGTAACTGGGGAGACGGGAGCGAGCAGTACTTC. Protein product: CASSNWGDGSEQYF.

This clone was seen once. The rearrangement uses TRBV28 and TRBJ2-7; D ambiguous. Per the germline V gene, CDR1 is MDHEN and CDR2 is SYDVKM. V was cut by 2 bases and J by 6 bases, with 11 bases left in between. This CDR3 is built from 13 residues. In DNA, the CDR3 is TGTGCCAGCAGTTTACATCATAGTGGCGAGCAGTACTTC. It translates to CASSLHHSGEQYF.

This clone was picked up a small number of times. This chain links TRBV5-1 with TRBJ1-2; 7 bases agree with TRBD1. With 7 bases clipped from V and 2 bases from J, the junction kept 5 bases outside the gene matches. This CDR3 has 13 residues. Germline V gene sequence: CDR1 SGHRS, CDR2 YFSETQ. Here the CDR3 DNA reads TGCGCCAGCGGAGCGACAGGGAACTATGGCTACACCTTC. Residues: CASGATGNYGYTF.

The DNA for the CDR3 is TGTGCCAGCTCACTAGGAAATCCGGGACAATACACAGATACGCAGTATTTT. Protein sequence: CASSLGNPGQYTDTQYF. The chain recombines TRBV18 with TRBJ2-3, with D perhaps matching TRBD1 (6 bases). The CDR3 spans 17 residues. Looked up from germline, CDR1 is KGHSH and CDR2 is LQKENI. Between the trimmed V and J ends, which lost 4 bases and 2 bases, there was a span of 19 bases. The full variable domain, completed using reference TRBV18 and TRBJ2-3, is NAGVMQNPRHLVRRRGQEARLRCSPMKGHSHVYWYRQLPEEGLKFMVYLQKENIIDESGMPKERFSAEFPKEGPSILRIQQVVRGDSAAYFCASSLGNPGQYTDTQYFGPGTRLTVL.

This chain joins TRBV11-3 and TRBJ2-3, with 14 bases identical to TRBD2. With V trimmed by 3 bases and J by 4 bases, 6 bases remained unmatched. Per germline, CDR1 SGHNT and CDR2 YENEEA. The CDR3 loop spans 17 amino acids. The CDR3 sequence: CASSFGGLAGEADTQYF. The DNA for the CDR3 is TGTGCCAGCAGCTTCGGGGGACTAGCGGGAGAGGCAGATACGCAGTATTTT.

This chain links TRBV21-1 with TRBJ2-7; the listed D gene, TRBD2, was not tested against the DNA. TRBV21-1 is deemed a pseudogene. The CDR3 is 18 amino acids. The CDR3 spells CASSKERKLAGGPGEQYF. As DNA, the CDR3 is TGTGCCAGCAGCAAAGAAAGAAAACTAGCGGGAGGGCCGGGAGAGCAGTACTTC.

The J gene is TRBJ1-6, the V gene TRBV2, with 9 bases matching TRBD1. Germline values: CDR1 SNHLY, CDR2 FYNNEI. With V trimmed by 6 bases and J by 8 bases, 8 bases remained unmatched. This CDR3 comprises 15 residues. CDR3 bases: TGTGCCAGCAGGGTCGACAGGGGGGATCATTCACCCCTCCACTTT. Residues: CASRVDRGDHSPLHF.

The chain links TRBV11-2 to TRBJ2-1; TRBD2 matches 12 bases. CDR1 is SGHAT and CDR2 is FQNNGV in the germline V gene. V lost 4 bases and J lost 3; bases outside the gene matches: 7. This CDR3 region has 17 residues. The CDR3 DNA sequence: TGTGCCAGCAGCTGGACCCTAGCGGGGGGGAGCTACAATGAGCAGTTCTTC. Translating it yields CASSWTLAGGSYNEQFF.

The chain couples TRBV9 to TRBJ1-1; D is unresolved. The V gene lost 0 bases and the J gene lost 9 bases, with 18 bases spanning the gap. The germline gives CDR1 SGDLS, CDR2 YYNGEE. This CDR3 is 15 amino acids long. The CDR3 spells CASSVDHTQSEKAFF. The CDR3 region has the DNA TGTGCCAGCAGCGTAGACCACACACAGTCGGAAAAAGCTTTCTTT.

The chain's CDR3 is CASSSPGTPYEQYF. CDR3 nucleotide sequence: TGTGCCAGCAGTTCGCCCGGGACACCCTACGAGCAGTACTTC. V gene TRBV28 combines with J gene TRBJ2-7; the D gene is possibly TRBD1 (6 bases). CDR3 length equals 14 residues. Trimming removed 4 bases from V and 2 bases from J, with 12 bases in between. The germline V gene encodes CDR1 MDHEN and CDR2 SYDVKM.

The chain links TRBV30 to TRBJ2-7, with 8 bases identical to TRBD2. V was pared by 4 bases and J by 5 bases, with 7 bases of the junction left unmatched. CDR3 length equals 13 residues. CDR1 and CDR2 from the germline V gene are GTSNPN and SVGIG (reference sequence). The CDR3 nucleotides are TGTGCCTGGATAGCGGGGAACGGGAACGAGCAGTACTTC. It encodes CAWIAGNGNEQYF.

The V call is TRBV5-1, the J call TRBJ1-2; TRBD1 matches at 7 bases. Germline CDR1 SGHRS, CDR2 YFSETQ. The CDR3 loop spans 16 amino acids. V lost 4 bases and J lost 4; bases outside the gene matches: 13. CDR3 in DNA: TGCGCCAGCAGCGGAGACGCCGGGACAGACGGCTATGGCTACACCTTC. Translating gives CASSGDAGTDGYGYTF. The full variable domain, completed using reference TRBV5-1 and TRBJ1-2, is KAGVTQTPRYLIKTRGQQVTLSCSPISGHRSVSWYQQTPGQGLQFLFEYFSETQRNKGNFPGRFSGRQFSNSRSEMNVSTLELGDSALYLCASSGDAGTDGYGYTFGSGTRLTVV.

The chain combines TRBV11-2 with TRBJ2-7; TRBD2 aligns across 10 bases. The CDR3 sequence is 14 residues long. Germline trimming cut 2 bases from V and 7 bases from J; bases unmatched to any gene: 5. Germline CDR1 SGHAT, CDR2 FQNNGV. CDR3 sequence: CASSLTSGMREQYF. CDR3 coding DNA: TGTGCCAGCAGCTTAACTAGCGGGATGAGGGAGCAGTACTTC.

The chain is built from TRBV19 and TRBJ2-7, with 12 nucleotides matching TRBD2. Unmatched junction bases numbered 8, after V lost 5 bases and J lost 9 bases. CDR1 LNHDA and CDR2 SQIVND come from the germline V gene (reference sequence). The CDR3 covers 14 residues. The chain's CDR3 is CASSGLAGHSRQYF. As DNA, the CDR3 is TGTGCCAGTAGTGGACTAGCGGGACACTCGAGGCAGTACTTC.

The chain uses TRBV12-3 or TRBV12-4 and TRBJ1-1; 8 bases line up with TRBD1. V trimming: 5 bases; J trimming: 9 bases; junction bases outside the gene matches: 5. The CDR3 covers 12 residues. CDR3 in amino acids: CASSTGQVKAFF. The CDR3 bases are TGTGCCAGCAGTACGGGACAGGTTAAAGCTTTCTTT.

This clone has a handful of counts. The V call is TRBV6-1, the J call TRBJ1-1; no firm D call. Trimming pared 4 bases from V and 0 bases from J, leaving 27 bases between. The V gene's germline CDR1 is MNHNS and CDR2 SASEGT. The CDR3 has 20 amino acids. As DNA, the CDR3 is TGTGCCAGCAGTGTTTATGACTTCGGAGGGCTCCTCCGGATGAACACTGAAGCTTTCTTT. This codes for CASSVYDFGGLLRMNTEAFF.

The chain links TRBV25-1 to TRBJ1-4, with D perhaps matching TRBD1 (5 bases). V was clipped by 3 bases and J by 8 bases, with 10 bases between them. The CDR3 covers 13 residues. Germline values: CDR1 MGHDK, CDR2 SYGVNS. CDR3 protein: CASSDRVLEKLFF. The DNA for the CDR3 is TGTGCCAGCAGTGACAGGGTCTTGGAAAAACTGTTTTTT.